This T cell receptor (beta chain) comes out of a study of blood T cell repertoires in COVID-19. Study-wide context: The United States, Italy and Spain supplied acute and convalescent COVID-19 samples. Sources were T cells, B-cell-depleted T cells, or PBMCs; the material itself was cDNA or gDNA.

The cohort comprised adults aged 18 to 89 years residing in about 25 US areas. Participant reports of clinical history set cohort assignment. Profiled with immunoSEQ multiplex PCR; TCRdb holds only in-frame clones, not every one. The sample consists of 150,000 to 250,000 clones, around four fifths of them appearing once. This clonotype originated in a man aged 35-49 years who had recovered from COVID-19. Sequencing input: PBMCs or T cells enriched from blood (not recorded which).

CDR3 in amino acids: CASSLLGQFAPLHF. For the CDR3, the DNA is TGTGCCAGCAGTTTATTAGGACAGTTTGCACCCCTCCACTTT. This chain links TRBV27 with TRBJ1-6; D might be TRBD1 (6 bases). V lost 1 base and J 11 bases, leaving 12 bases between the germline ends. The CDR3 is 14 amino acids. Germline CDR1 is MNHEY and CDR2 is SMNVEV (reference sequence).